The TCR beta chain described here comes from a study of response to subunit inactivated influenza vaccine. TCRdb recomputed calls from the RT-PCR reads with MiXCR, one row per CDR3 protein. The sample holds some 570,000 distinct CDR3 sequences, about 11% seen once. CDR3 length equals 16 residues. V shed 8 bases and J shed 1 base, with 20 bases lying between them. The germline gives CDR1 MGHDK, CDR2 SYGVNS. The sample also formed part of further work on T cells expressing NK-cell markers. From that study: It was by 5'RACE template switching with UMIs that TCR beta cDNA was made. The study drew TCR beta repertoires from sorted CD3+CD56+NKG2C+, CD3+CD56+NKG2C- and CD3+CD56-NKG2C+ T cells.

The V and J genes are TRBV25-1 and TRBJ2-5, with a weak D call TRBD2 (6 bases). The origin of this receptor is a man aged 45-65 years who received an inactivated influenza vaccine. The sample consisted of PBMCs from blood, taken on the day of vaccination. In DNA form, the CDR3 reads TGTGCCAGCCCTTCAGAAGGGGTGCGGGGCCAAGAGACCCAGTACTTC. Protein product: CASPSEGVRGQETQYF.